This T cell receptor beta chain comes out of a study of T-cell reconstitution after alpha-beta-depleted transplantation in children. The CDR3 is made up of 14 amino acids. Per germline, CDR1 SGDLS and CDR2 YYNGEE. The V gene lost 6 bases and the J gene lost 7 bases, with 16 bases spanning the gap. This sample's TCRbeta library carried unique molecular identifier barcodes. TCRdb recomputed calls from the PCR reads with MiXCR, one row per CDR3 protein. This sample yields 500,000 or so distinct CDR3 sequences, of which 32% are seen a single time; under 3% belongs to the top ten. The chain is built from TRBV9 and TRBJ2-2, with D uncertain. The receptor was isolated from a human donor who donated a stem cell graft to a child with aplastic anemia. The material sequenced was PBMCs from the stem cell graft donor, taken from the stem cell graft. This CDR3 reads CASKQQALVGELFF. CDR3 bases: TGTGCCAGCAAGCAGCAAGCTTTAGTCGGGGAGCTGTTTTTT.